The sequence of this TCR beta chain was determined in a study of T cells in Graves' hyperthyroidism and ophthalmopathy. This clonotype was counted at least ten times. The target antigen is unknown. CDR3 length: 17 residues. Germline V CDR1 and CDR2: KGHSH, LQKENI. V was clipped by 3 bases and J by 0 bases; unmatched bases: 10. Regarding the study as a whole: Prediction of ophthalmopathy progression came a median approximately 7 months pre-onset.

The source material, RNA transcripts, was used to amplify TCR beta CDR3 regions. TCR CDR3 regions were first amplified by RT-PCR with HTBI primers. MiXCR was run by TCRdb on the multiplex PCR reads, yielding one entry per CDR3 protein. The data show roughly 740,000 distinct CDR3 sequences, roughly 15% seen once. Diagnosis of hyperthyroidism was new in patients aged 18 to 65, and its duration was under 2 months. Exclusion of a patient resulted from uncontrolled infection, other autoimmune disease, pregnancy or lactation. Together with thyroid ultrasound, orbital computed tomography, serum thyroxine and TRAb, clinical symptoms were used for diagnoses.

This TCR was recovered from a man younger than 35 with Graves' hyperthyroidism. The V call is TRBV18, the J call TRBJ1-2; 7 positions agree with TRBD1. Sequencing was done on a sample of blood. The CDR3 loop is CASSPPSGTAANYGYTF. The CDR3 coding sequence is TGTGCCAGCTCACCGCCCTCCGGGACAGCGGCTAACTATGGCTACACCTTC.